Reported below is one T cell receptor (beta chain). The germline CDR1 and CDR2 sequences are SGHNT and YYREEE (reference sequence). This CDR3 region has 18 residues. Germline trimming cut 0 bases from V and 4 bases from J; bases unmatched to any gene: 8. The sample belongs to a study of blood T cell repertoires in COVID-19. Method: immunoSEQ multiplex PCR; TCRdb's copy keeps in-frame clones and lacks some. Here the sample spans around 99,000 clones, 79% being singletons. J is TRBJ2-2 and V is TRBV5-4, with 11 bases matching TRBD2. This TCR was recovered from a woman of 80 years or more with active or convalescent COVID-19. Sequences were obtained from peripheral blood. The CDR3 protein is CASSLEPSGRKGTGELFF. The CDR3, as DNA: TGTGCCAGCAGCTTGGAACCTAGCGGGAGGAAGGGCACCGGGGAGCTGTTTTTT.